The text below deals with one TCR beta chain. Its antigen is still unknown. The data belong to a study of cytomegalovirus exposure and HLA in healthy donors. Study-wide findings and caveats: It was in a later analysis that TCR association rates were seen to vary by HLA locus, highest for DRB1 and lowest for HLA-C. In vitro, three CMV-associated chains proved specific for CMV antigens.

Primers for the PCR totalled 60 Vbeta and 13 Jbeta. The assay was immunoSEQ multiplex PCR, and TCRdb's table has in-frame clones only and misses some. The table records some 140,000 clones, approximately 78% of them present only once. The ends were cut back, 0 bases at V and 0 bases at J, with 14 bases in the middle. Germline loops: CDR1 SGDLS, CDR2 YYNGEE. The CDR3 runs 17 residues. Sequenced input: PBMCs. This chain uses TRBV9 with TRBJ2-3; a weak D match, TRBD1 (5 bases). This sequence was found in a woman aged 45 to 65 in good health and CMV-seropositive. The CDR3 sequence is CASSVEMDIQSTDTQYF. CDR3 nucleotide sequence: TGTGCCAGCAGCGTAGAAATGGACATCCAAAGCACAGATACGCAGTATTTT. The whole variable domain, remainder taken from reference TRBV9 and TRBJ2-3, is DSGVTQTPKHLITATGQRVTLRCSPRSGDLSVYWYQQSLDQGLQFLIQYYNGEERAKGNILERFSAQQFPDLHSELNLSSLELGDSALYFCASSVEMDIQSTDTQYFGPGTRLTVL.